The 4 T cell receptor beta chains below were found in one sample sequenced in a study of sequential checkpoint blockade in melanoma. Produced via immunoSEQ multiplex PCR; TCRdb's table is partial and in-frame only. The repertoire has several thousand clones, around three fifths of them found once; the top ten carry about 41%. The treatment was: randomized to nivolumab then ipilimumab (arm A) or the reverse (arm B). The sample here was CD8+ T cells sorted from blood (inferred from file names), taken from a patient given nivolumab and ipilimumab in sequence. The receptors derive from a human donor with melanoma.

The chain joins TRBV11-3 to TRBJ2-2, with a tentative D call TRBD1 (5 bases). Germline values: CDR1 SGHNT, CDR2 YENEEA. V lost 5 bases, J lost 7 bases, and 20 bases lay in between. This CDR3 contains 16 residues. The CDR3 loop is CASSPGSGLYGGELFF. The DNA for the CDR3 is TGTGCCAGCAGCCCAGGGTCGGGTTTGTATGGCGGGGAGCTGTTTTTT. The full variable domain, rest sourced from reference TRBV11-3 and TRBJ2-2, is EAGVVQSPRYKIIEKKQPVAFWCNPISGHNTLYWYLQNLGQGPELLIRYENEEAVDDSQLPKDRFSAERLKGVDSTLKIQPAELGDSAVYLCASSPGSGLYGGELFFGEGSRLTVL.

V is TRBV4-3 and J is TRBJ2-7; D is undetermined. Germline V gene data show CDR1 as LGHNA and CDR2 as YSLEER. This CDR3 spans 12 amino acids. The ends were cut back, 0 bases at V and 5 bases at J, with 5 bases in the middle. The CDR3 here is CASSQDGHEQYF. In DNA form, the CDR3 reads TGCGCCAGCAGCCAAGATGGCCACGAGCAGTACTTC.

This clone has just one count. Here the CDR3 DNA reads TGTGCCGTTCGGCGAAGGGGTGGTCGCACAGATACGCAGTATTTT. Translated: CAVRRRGGRTDTQYF. The rearrangement links TRBV6-5 to TRBJ2-3; TRBD1 is a possible D gene (5 bases). Germline loops: CDR1 MNHEY, CDR2 SVGAGI. This CDR3 is built from 15 residues. V was clipped by 11 bases and J by 1 base, with 19 bases between them.

The chain employs TRBV4-3 and TRBJ1-4, with D possibly matching TRBD1 (5 bases). Germline CDR1 LGHNA, CDR2 YSLEER. V was trimmed by 6 bases and J by 1 base, leaving 18 bases between them. The CDR3 covers 17 residues. The CDR3: CASSPSYWGGTNEKLFF. In DNA, the CDR3 is TGCGCCAGCAGTCCTTCGTATTGGGGGGGAACTAATGAAAAACTGTTTTTT.